The entry below describes one T cell receptor beta chain. Its antigen is unidentified. Clones were read by immunoSEQ multiplex PCR, and TCRdb kept only the in-frame ones, dropping some. This sample has 200,000 to 300,000 clones, with 80% to 85% found just once. CDR3 size: 14 residues. The ends lost 5 bases at V and 1 base at J; junction bases unmatched: 2. The germline V gene has CDR1 MNHEY and CDR2 SVGAGI. These data originate in a study of Tregs in tolerant kidney transplant recipients. Study outcomes and limitations: Few patients were studied, so findings need validation in larger groups. The most relevant donor-specific Treg TCRbeta repertoire apparently came from expansion with activated donor B cells. This study did not directly address biological reproducibility.

CD4+CD25+CD127- Tregs, CD4+CD25- non-Tregs, CD4 and CD8 cells were sorted. The sequencing sample was made of CD4+ T cells from blood. This TCR was sampled from a human donor in good health. The chain has TRBV6-5 and TRBJ1-1; 9 bases agree with TRBD1. CDR3 in amino acids: CASSRQGGNTEAFF. Here the CDR3 DNA reads TGTGCCAGCAGTAGACAGGGGGGGAACACTGAAGCTTTCTTT.